The 27 T cell receptor beta chains listed next were all sequenced from one sample in a study of OX40 agonist ivuxolimab in advanced cancers. Profiling relied on immunoSEQ multiplex PCR, and the TCRdb table lists in-frame clones only, not all of them. The sample has about 91,000 clones; 80% to 90% are singletons. Source: CD4+ or CD8+ T cells sorted from blood, taken in a trial of the OX40 agonist ivuxolimab. The source of these receptors is an adult with an advanced solid tumor such as melanoma, head and neck, liver or kidney cancer.

CDR3 DNA sequence: TGTGCCAGTAGTTCCTGGTGGGGACAGGGACAAGAGACCCAGTACTTC. It is translated as CASSSWWGQGQETQYF. The chain is built from TRBV19 and TRBJ2-5; 9 positions agree with TRBD1. The CDR3 consists of 16 residues. The J segment lost 2 bases and the V segment lost 5 bases, leaving 9 bases of the junction unmatched. Germline-derived CDR1 and CDR2 are LNHDA and SQIVND (reference sequence).

The chain combines TRBV29-1 with TRBJ1-5, with D unclear. Trimming removed 5 bases from V and 0 bases from J, with 5 bases in between. The CDR3 totals 12 residues. The V gene's germline CDR1 is SQVTM and CDR2 ANQGSEA. CDR3 amino acids: CSVKNSNQPQHF. The CDR3 bases are TGCAGCGTTAAGAATAGCAATCAGCCCCAGCATTTT.

The chain combines TRBV29-1 with TRBJ1-2; the match to TRBD1 covers 8 bases. This CDR3 has 13 amino acids. The junction had 10 bases not matched to a gene; V was cut back by 5 bases and J by 8 bases. Looked up from germline, CDR1 is SQVTM and CDR2 is ANQGSEA. CDR3 DNA: TGCAGCGTTCCACTTAGGACAGGGACGGGCTACACCTTC. Its translation is CSVPLRTGTGYTF.

The chain joins TRBV21-1 to TRBJ1-1. TRBV21-1 is listed as a pseudogene. CDR3 size: 14 residues. The CDR3 nucleotides are TGTGCCAGCAGCAAAGTAGGAGGGATCACTGAAGCTTTCTTT. The encoded protein is CASSKVGGITEAFF.

This clone turned up a few times. This chain joins TRBV9 and TRBJ2-5; D is undetermined. The germline V and J ends were trimmed by 0 bases and 4 bases, with 4 bases remaining between them. The germline V gene has CDR1 SGDLS and CDR2 YYNGEE. CDR3 size: 12 residues. The CDR3: CASSVDGETQYF. The DNA for the CDR3 is TGTGCCAGCAGCGTAGATGGAGAGACCCAGTACTTC.

Comment on this clone: Other DNA sequences in this specimen translate into the identical CDR3. V usage is TRBV7-2 and J usage is TRBJ2-3, with TRBD1 identical over 7 bases. The ends lost 5 bases at V and 0 bases at J; junction bases unmatched: 2. CDR3 length equals 14 residues. Germline values: CDR1 SGHTA, CDR2 FQGNSA. The CDR3 DNA reads TGTGCCAGCAGCCCCAGGGGGAGCACAGATACGCAGTATTTT. It specifies CASSPRGSTDTQYF.

The CDR3 loop reads CASSSVGGGTDTQYF. Here the CDR3 DNA reads TGTGCCAGCAGTTCTGTGGGGGGAGGCACAGATACGCAGTATTTT. This chain joins TRBV28 and TRBJ2-3; D might be TRBD2 (6 bases). Germline CDR1 MDHEN, CDR2 SYDVKM. The CDR3 contains 15 residues. V was pared by 4 bases and J by 1 base, with 12 bases between. The full variable domain, rest sourced from reference TRBV28 and TRBJ2-3, is DVKVTQSSRYLVKRTGEKVFLECVQDMDHENMFWYRQDPGLGLRLIYFSYDVKMKEKGDIPEGYSVSREKKERFSLILESASTNQTSMYLCASSSVGGGTDTQYFGPGTRLTVL.

The chain has TRBV7-7 and TRBJ1-1, with a weak D call TRBD1 (6 bases). This CDR3 has 19 amino acids. V lost 1 base to trimming and J lost 1 base, with 22 bases between them. Germline CDR1 reads SSHAT; CDR2 reads FNYEAQ (reference sequence). This chain's CDR3 is CASSLGTDKKRNSNTEAFF. As DNA, the CDR3 is TGTGCCAGCAGCTTAGGGACAGACAAGAAGAGGAACTCGAACACTGAAGCTTTCTTT.

The chain has TRBV4-2 and TRBJ2-3, with D unclear. Trimming pared 4 bases from V and 6 bases from J, leaving 8 bases between. The CDR3 has 12 residues. Germline CDR1 is LGHNA and CDR2 is YNFKEQ. In nucleotides, the CDR3 is TGTGCCAGCAGCCTTGAAGGGGATACGCAGTATTTT. This gives the protein CASSLEGDTQYF.

The gene calls are TRBV28 and TRBJ2-7; 9 bases align to TRBD1. The V and J ends lost 4 bases and 4 bases, in that order; junction bases with no gene match: 8. From germline, CDR1 is MDHEN and CDR2 SYDVKM. CDR3 size: 15 residues. In nucleotides, the CDR3 is TGTGCCAGCAGTTCCCCGGGGGACAGGGTATACGAGCAGTACTTC. Encoded protein: CASSSPGDRVYEQYF. The complete variable domain, with remaining parts taken from reference TRBV28 and TRBJ2-7, reads DVKVTQSSRYLVKRTGEKVFLECVQDMDHENMFWYRQDPGLGLRLIYFSYDVKMKEKGDIPEGYSVSREKKERFSLILESASTNQTSMYLCASSSPGDRVYEQYFGPGTRLTVT.

The rearrangement joins TRBV12-5 to TRBJ1-6, with unresolved D. V was cut by 3 bases and J by 3 bases, with 6 bases left in between. This CDR3 contains 14 residues. CDR1 is LGHNT and CDR2 is FRNRAP in the germline V gene. The CDR3: CASGFFHYNSPLHF. The DNA of the CDR3 is TGTGCTAGTGGTTTCTTCCACTATAATTCACCCCTCCACTTT.

The chain combines TRBV6-6 with TRBJ1-3, with a tentative D call TRBD1 (5 bases). The V gene's germline CDR1 is MNHNY and CDR2 SVGAGI (reference sequence). This CDR3 region has 15 residues. Trimming removed 2 bases at V and 0 bases at J, with 8 bases between. In DNA form, the CDR3 reads TGTGCCAGCAGTTACCGGGGCAGCTCTGGAAACACCATATATTTT. Translated: CASSYRGSSGNTIYF.

CDR3 protein: CATGTPGQRYGYTF. CDR3 nucleotides: TGTGCCACCGGGACCCCGGGACAGCGCTATGGCTACACCTTC. The V call is TRBV28, the J call TRBJ1-2; TRBD1 aligns across 7 bases. Trimming removed 10 bases from V and 4 bases from J; junction bases left unmatched: 12. The CDR3 spans 14 residues. Germline V gene data show CDR1 as MDHEN and CDR2 as SYDVKM.

V usage is TRBV11-3 and J usage is TRBJ2-7; the match to TRBD1 covers 9 bases. Germline-derived CDR1 and CDR2 are SGHNT and YENEEA. Unmatched junction bases numbered 8, after V lost 8 bases and J lost 0 bases. The CDR3 length is 15 residues. CDR3 protein: CASAAGTGHSYEQYF. For the CDR3, the DNA is TGTGCCAGCGCAGCGGGGACAGGGCACTCCTACGAGCAGTACTTC.

The CDR3 region has the DNA TGTGCCAGCAGCCCACAGGGCCCAGCTGAGCAGTTCTTC. This sequence encodes CASSPQGPAEQFF. The chain joins TRBV9 to TRBJ2-1, with D possibly matching TRBD1 (6 bases). The germline gives CDR1 SGDLS, CDR2 YYNGEE. V dropped 4 bases and J dropped 9 bases, with 14 bases sitting between them. CDR3 length: 13 amino acids.

The chain combines TRBV6-5 with TRBJ1-2, with 10 nucleotides matching TRBD1. The V segment lost 5 bases and the J segment 8 bases; nucleotides outside the gene matches: 8. Germline V lookup: CDR1 MNHEY, CDR2 SVGAGI. CDR3 size: 14 residues. The CDR3 DNA reads as TGTGCCAGCAGTACCCCGGGACAGGGGAGAGGCTACACCTTC. Translated: CASSTPGQGRGYTF.

The rearrangement links TRBV14 to TRBJ2-6; D is uncertain. The V and J ends lost 0 bases and 0 bases respectively, with 6 bases between them. In germline, CDR1 is SGHDN, CDR2 FVKESK. The CDR3 runs to 16 residues. In nucleotides, the CDR3 is TGTGCCAGCAGCCAAGATAGTATCTCTGGGGCCAACGTCCTGACTTTC. As protein: CASSQDSISGANVLTF.

The chain is built from TRBV5-1 and TRBJ1-1; 7 nucleotides match TRBD1. CDR1 is SGHRS and CDR2 is YFSETQ in the germline V gene. J lost 4 bases, V lost 6 bases, and 12 bases had no gene match. The CDR3 covers 15 residues. CDR3 bases: TGCGCCAGCACCTCAGGGGGGTCGGGCGGCACTGAAGCTTTCTTT. It translates to CASTSGGSGGTEAFF.

This chain joins TRBV6-1 and TRBJ1-1; 8 bases map to TRBD1. The CDR3 is 14 amino acids. V lost 2 bases to trimming and J lost 3 bases; unmatched junction nucleotides: 2. CDR1 is MNHNS and CDR2 is SASEGT in the germline V gene. CDR3 region: CASSETTGDTEAFF. The CDR3 nucleotides read TGTGCCAGCAGTGAAACGACAGGGGACACTGAAGCTTTCTTT.

This clone came up once. This chain joins TRBV9 and TRBJ1-5; D is undetermined. Trimming removed 4 bases at V and 0 bases at J, with 20 bases between. Per germline, CDR1 SGDLS and CDR2 YYNGEE. CDR3 length equals 18 residues. CDR3 residues: CASSLNLTVWNSNQPQHF. CDR3 nucleotide sequence: TGTGCCAGCAGCCTAAACCTGACCGTCTGGAATAGCAATCAGCCCCAGCATTTT. Complete variable domain (other parts from reference TRBV9 and TRBJ1-5): DSGVTQTPKHLITATGQRVTLRCSPRSGDLSVYWYQQSLDQGLQFLIQYYNGEERAKGNILERFSAQQFPDLHSELNLSSLELGDSALYFCASSLNLTVWNSNQPQHFGDGTRLSIL.

The rearrangement joins TRBV18 to TRBJ2-3; no reliable D call. This CDR3 comprises 15 residues. Germline CDR1 KGHSH, CDR2 LQKENI. The ends were cut back, 2 bases at V and 1 base at J, with 10 bases in the middle. The CDR3 DNA sequence: TGTGCCAGCTCACCATTAGCCGGAGGCACAGATACGCAGTATTTT. Its translation: CASSPLAGGTDTQYF.

As DNA, the CDR3 is TGTGCCAGCAGCTTAGCGGTAAGGGGTACTGAAGCTTTCTTT. Translated, it gives CASSLAVRGTEAFF. This chain connects TRBV7-9 to TRBJ1-1, with TRBD1 as a possible D gene (5 bases). CDR3 length: 14 amino acids. Germline V lookup: CDR1 SEHNR, CDR2 FQNEAQ (reference sequence). The V end was cut by 0 bases, the J end by 5 bases, with 10 bases between.

The gene calls are TRBV16 and TRBJ1-2, with 12 positions matching TRBD1. CDR1 is KGHSY, CDR2 FQNENV, per germline. There are 15 residues in the CDR3. After removal of 0 bases from V and 7 bases from J, the junction contained 3 bases not matched to a gene. In nucleotides, the CDR3 is TGTGCCAGCAGCCAATCCCGGGACAGGGGGCCTGGCTACACCTTC. Protein: CASSQSRDRGPGYTF. The complete variable domain, with remaining parts taken from reference TRBV16 and TRBJ1-2, reads GEEVAQTPKHLVRGEGQKAKLYCAPIKGHSYVFWYQQVLKNEFKFLISFQNENVFDETGMPKERFSAKCLPNSPCSLEIQATKLEDSAVYFCASSQSRDRGPGYTFGSGTRLTVV.

This clone occurred once. CDR3 amino acids: CAWTAKAGDYGYTF. The CDR3 DNA reads as TGTGCCTGGACCGCGAAGGCCGGAGACTATGGCTACACCTTC. The chain is built from TRBV30 and TRBJ1-2; no firm D call. The CDR3 has 14 residues. Germline V lookup: CDR1 GTSNPN, CDR2 SVGIG (reference sequence). Trimming took 4 bases from V and 3 from J, leaving 15 bases between them.

The V gene is TRBV10-1, the J gene TRBJ2-2, with D possibly matching TRBD2 (6 bases). The CDR3 spans 13 residues. Trimming stripped 3 bases from V and 8 bases from J, with 10 bases between. The germline V gene has CDR1 WNHNN and CDR2 SYGVQD (reference sequence). CDR3 region: CASSDSSVGELFF. The DNA of the CDR3 is TGCGCCAGCAGTGACTCTAGCGTTGGGGAGCTGTTTTTT.

The chain employs TRBV5-4 and TRBJ1-6, with 9 bases identical to TRBD1. With 5 bases clipped from V and 10 bases from J, the junction kept 10 bases outside the gene matches. Germline-derived CDR1 and CDR2 are SGHNT and YYREEE (reference sequence). The CDR3 is 15 amino acids. The CDR3 nucleotides are TGTGCCAGCAGTATACAGGGGGCAAGTACGTCACCCCTCCACTTT. Protein sequence: CASSIQGASTSPLHF. Drawing the rest from reference TRBV5-4 and TRBJ1-6, the complete variable domain is ETGVTQSPTHLIKTRGQQVTLRCSSQSGHNTVSWYQQALGQGPQFIFQYYREEENGRGNFPPRFSGLQFPNYSSELNVNALELDDSALYLCASSIQGASTSPLHFGNGTRLTVT.

This chain joins TRBV18 and TRBJ2-3; D is unclear. The germline V gene encodes CDR1 KGHSH and CDR2 LQKENI. This CDR3 region has 13 residues. V was clipped by 3 bases and J by 5 bases, with 9 bases between them. The CDR3: CASSPRREDTQYF. CDR3 sequence (DNA): TGTGCCAGCTCACCTAGAAGGGAAGATACGCAGTATTTT.